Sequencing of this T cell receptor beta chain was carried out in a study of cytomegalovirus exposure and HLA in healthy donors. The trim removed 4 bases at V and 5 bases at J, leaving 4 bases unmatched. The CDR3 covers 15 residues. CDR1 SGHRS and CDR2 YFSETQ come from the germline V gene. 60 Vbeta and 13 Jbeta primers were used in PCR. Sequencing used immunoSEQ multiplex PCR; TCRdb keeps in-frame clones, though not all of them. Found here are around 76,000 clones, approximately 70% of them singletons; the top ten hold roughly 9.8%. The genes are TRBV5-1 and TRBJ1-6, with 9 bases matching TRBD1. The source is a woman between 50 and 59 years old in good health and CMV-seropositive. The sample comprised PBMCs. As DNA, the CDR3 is TGCGCCAGCAGCGTCTGGGACAGGGATAATTCACCCCTCCACTTT. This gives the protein CASSVWDRDNSPLHF.